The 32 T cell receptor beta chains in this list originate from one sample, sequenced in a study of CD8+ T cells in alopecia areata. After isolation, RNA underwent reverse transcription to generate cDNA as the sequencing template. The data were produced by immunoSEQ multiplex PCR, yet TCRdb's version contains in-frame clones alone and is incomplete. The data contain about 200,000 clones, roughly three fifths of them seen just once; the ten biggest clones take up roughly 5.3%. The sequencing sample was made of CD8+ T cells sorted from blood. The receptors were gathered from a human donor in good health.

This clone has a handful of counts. CDR3 sequence: CASSLSGTGPSIGNTIYF. CDR3 bases: TGTGCCAGCAGTTTATCCGGGACAGGGCCATCAATTGGAAACACCATATATTTT. V gene TRBV27 combines with J gene TRBJ1-3; 9 nucleotides line up with TRBD1. The J segment lost 3 bases and the V segment lost 0 bases, leaving 9 bases of the junction unmatched. Germline V CDR1 and CDR2: MNHEY, SMNVEV (reference sequence). The length of the CDR3 is 18 residues.

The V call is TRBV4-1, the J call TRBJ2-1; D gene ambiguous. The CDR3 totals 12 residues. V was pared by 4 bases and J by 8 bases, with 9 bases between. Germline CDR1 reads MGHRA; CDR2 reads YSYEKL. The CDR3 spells CASSRRDDEQFF. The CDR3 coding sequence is TGCGCCAGCAGCCGGAGAGACGATGAGCAGTTCTTC.

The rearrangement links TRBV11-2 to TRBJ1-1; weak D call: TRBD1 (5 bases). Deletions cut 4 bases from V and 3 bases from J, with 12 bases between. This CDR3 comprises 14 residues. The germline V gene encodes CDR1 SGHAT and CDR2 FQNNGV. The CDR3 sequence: CASSSWDGDTEAFF. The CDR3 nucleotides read TGTGCCAGCAGCTCTTGGGACGGTGACACTGAAGCTTTCTTT.

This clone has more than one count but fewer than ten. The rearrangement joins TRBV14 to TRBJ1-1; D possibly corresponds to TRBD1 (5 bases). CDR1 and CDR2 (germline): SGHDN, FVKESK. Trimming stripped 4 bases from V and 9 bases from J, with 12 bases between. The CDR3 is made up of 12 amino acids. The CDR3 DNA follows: TGTGCCAGCAGCCTAGGCGGGGCCCAAGCTTTCTTT. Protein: CASSLGGAQAFF.

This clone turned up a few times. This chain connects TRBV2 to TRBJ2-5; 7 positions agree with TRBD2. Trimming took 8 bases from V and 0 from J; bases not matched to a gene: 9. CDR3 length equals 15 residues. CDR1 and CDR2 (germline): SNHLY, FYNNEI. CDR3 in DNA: TGTGCCAGCTTAGGTCCTAGCGGCCACCAAGAGACCCAGTACTTC. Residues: CASLGPSGHQETQYF. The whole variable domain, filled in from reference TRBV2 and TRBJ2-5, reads EPEVTQTPSHQVTQMGQEVILRCVPISNHLYFYWYRQILGQKVEFLVSFYNNEISEKSEIFDDQFSVERPDGSNFTLKIRSTKLEDSAMYFCASLGPSGHQETQYFGPGTRLLVL.

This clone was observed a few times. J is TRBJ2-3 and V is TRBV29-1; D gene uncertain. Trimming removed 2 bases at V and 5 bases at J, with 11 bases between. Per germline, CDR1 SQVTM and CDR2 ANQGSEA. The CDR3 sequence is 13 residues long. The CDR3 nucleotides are TGCAGCGTTGAATCCGGGTACGGAGATACGCAGTATTTT. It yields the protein CSVESGYGDTQYF.

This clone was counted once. In nucleotides, the CDR3 is TGTGCCAGCAGCCCCCGCGGAGGGGAGACCCAGTACTTC. It yields the protein CASSPRGGETQYF. The chain recombines TRBV7-9 with TRBJ2-5; D perhaps matches TRBD2 (6 bases). Between the trimmed V and J ends, which lost 5 bases and 5 bases, there was a span of 12 bases. Germline V gene sequence: CDR1 SEHNR, CDR2 FQNEAQ (reference sequence). This CDR3 comprises 13 residues.

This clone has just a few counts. CDR3 in amino acids: CASSFNAGGNQPQHF. The CDR3 nucleotides are TGTGCCAGCAGCTTTAACGCCGGGGGCAATCAGCCCCAGCATTTT. The J gene is TRBJ1-5, the V gene TRBV5-6; D unresolved. V shed 2 bases and J shed 2 bases, with 11 bases lying between them. This CDR3 comprises 15 residues. In germline, CDR1 is SGHDT, CDR2 YYEEEE.

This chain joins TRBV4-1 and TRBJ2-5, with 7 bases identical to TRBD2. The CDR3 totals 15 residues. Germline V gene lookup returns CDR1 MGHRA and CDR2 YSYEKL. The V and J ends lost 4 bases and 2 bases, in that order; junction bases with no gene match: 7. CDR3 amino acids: CASSPTRGVQETQYF. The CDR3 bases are TGCGCCAGCAGCCCCACCCGGGGGGTGCAAGAGACCCAGTACTTC.

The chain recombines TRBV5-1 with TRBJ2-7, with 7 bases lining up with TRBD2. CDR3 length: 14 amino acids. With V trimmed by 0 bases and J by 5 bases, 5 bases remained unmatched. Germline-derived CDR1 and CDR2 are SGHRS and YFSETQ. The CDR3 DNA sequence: TGCGCCAGCAGCTTGGGTTCGGGACTAAACGAGCAGTACTTC. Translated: CASSLGSGLNEQYF.

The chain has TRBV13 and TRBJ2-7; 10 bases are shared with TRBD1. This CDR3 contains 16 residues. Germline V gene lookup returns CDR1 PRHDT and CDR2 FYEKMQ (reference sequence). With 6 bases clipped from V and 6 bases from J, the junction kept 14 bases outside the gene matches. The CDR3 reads CASSSRPTDRGSEQYF. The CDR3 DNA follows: TGTGCCAGCAGTTCCCGCCCGACGGACAGGGGGTCCGAGCAGTACTTC.

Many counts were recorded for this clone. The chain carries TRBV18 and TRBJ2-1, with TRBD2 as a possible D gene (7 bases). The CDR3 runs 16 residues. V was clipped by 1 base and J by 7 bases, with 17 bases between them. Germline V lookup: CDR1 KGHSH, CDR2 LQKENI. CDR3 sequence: CASSPLLGGPRNEQFF. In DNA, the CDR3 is TGTGCCAGCTCACCACTCCTCGGGGGGCCTCGGAATGAGCAGTTCTTC.

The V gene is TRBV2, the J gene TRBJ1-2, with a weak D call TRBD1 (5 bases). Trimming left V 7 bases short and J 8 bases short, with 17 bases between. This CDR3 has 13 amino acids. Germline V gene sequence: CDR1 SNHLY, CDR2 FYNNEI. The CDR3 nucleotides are TGTGCCAGCACTGGGGGAGCTCGAGGGGGCTACACCTTC. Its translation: CASTGGARGGYTF.

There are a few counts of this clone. Here the CDR3 DNA reads TGTGCCAGCAGCTCTTCTAGCGGGGGAGAGACCCAGTACTTC. Its translation: CASSSSSGGETQYF. The chain is built from TRBV13 and TRBJ2-5, with 10 bases lining up with TRBD2. The V gene end was trimmed by 4 bases and the J gene end by 4 bases; junction bases not matched to a gene: 3. This CDR3 is built from 14 residues. Looked up from germline, CDR1 is PRHDT and CDR2 is FYEKMQ (reference sequence).

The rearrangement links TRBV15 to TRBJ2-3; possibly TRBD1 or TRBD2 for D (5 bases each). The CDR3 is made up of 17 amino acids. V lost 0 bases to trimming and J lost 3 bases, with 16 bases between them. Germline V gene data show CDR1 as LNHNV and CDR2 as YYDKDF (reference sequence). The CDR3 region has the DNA TGTGCCACCAGCAGAGATAATGGAGGACATAAGACAGATACGCAGTATTTT. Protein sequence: CATSRDNGGHKTDTQYF.

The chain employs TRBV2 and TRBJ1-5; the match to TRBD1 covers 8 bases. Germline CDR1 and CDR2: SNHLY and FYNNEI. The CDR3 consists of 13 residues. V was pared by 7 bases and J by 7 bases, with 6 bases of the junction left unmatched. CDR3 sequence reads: CASTDRVRQPQHF. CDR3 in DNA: TGTGCCAGCACGGACAGGGTGCGACAGCCCCAGCATTTT. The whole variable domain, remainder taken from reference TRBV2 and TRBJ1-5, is EPEVTQTPSHQVTQMGQEVILRCVPISNHLYFYWYRQILGQKVEFLVSFYNNEISEKSEIFDDQFSVERPDGSNFTLKIRSTKLEDSAMYFCASTDRVRQPQHFGDGTRLSIL.

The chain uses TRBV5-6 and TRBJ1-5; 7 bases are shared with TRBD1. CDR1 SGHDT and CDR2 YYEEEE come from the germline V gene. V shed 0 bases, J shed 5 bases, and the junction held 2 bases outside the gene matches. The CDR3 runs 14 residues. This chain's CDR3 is CASSLATGYQPQHF. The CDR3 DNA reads TGTGCCAGCAGCTTGGCGACAGGGTATCAGCCCCAGCATTTT.

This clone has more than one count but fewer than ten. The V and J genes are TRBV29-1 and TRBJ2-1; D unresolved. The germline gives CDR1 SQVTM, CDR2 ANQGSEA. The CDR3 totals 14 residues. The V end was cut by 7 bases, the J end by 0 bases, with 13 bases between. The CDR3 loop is CSAQTESSYNEQFF. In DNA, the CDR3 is TGCAGCGCCCAGACCGAGAGCTCCTACAATGAGCAGTTCTTC.

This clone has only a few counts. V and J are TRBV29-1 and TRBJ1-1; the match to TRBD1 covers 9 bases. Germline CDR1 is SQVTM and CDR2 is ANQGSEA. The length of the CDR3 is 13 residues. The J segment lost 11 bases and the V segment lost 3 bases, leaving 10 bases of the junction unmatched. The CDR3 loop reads CSVDATGGPGAFF. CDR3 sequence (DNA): TGCAGCGTTGACGCCACAGGGGGCCCTGGGGCTTTCTTT.

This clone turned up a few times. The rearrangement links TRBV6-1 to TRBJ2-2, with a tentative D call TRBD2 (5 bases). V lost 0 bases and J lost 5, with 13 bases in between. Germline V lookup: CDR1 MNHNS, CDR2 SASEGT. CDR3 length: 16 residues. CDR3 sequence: CASSEADPGGTGELFF. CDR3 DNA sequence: TGTGCCAGCAGTGAAGCGGACCCCGGCGGGACCGGGGAGCTGTTTTTT.

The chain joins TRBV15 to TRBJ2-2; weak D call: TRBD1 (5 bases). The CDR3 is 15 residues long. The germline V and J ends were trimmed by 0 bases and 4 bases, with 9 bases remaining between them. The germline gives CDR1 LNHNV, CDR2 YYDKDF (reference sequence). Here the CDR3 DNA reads TGTGCCACCAGCAGAGATAGGGGCACCACCGGGGAGCTGTTTTTT. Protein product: CATSRDRGTTGELFF.

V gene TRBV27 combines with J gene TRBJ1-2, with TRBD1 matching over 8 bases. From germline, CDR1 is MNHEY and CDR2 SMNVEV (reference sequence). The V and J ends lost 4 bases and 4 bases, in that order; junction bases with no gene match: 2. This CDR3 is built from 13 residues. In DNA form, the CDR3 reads TGTGCCAGCAGTTACGGGACAGGCTATGGCTACACCTTC. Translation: CASSYGTGYGYTF.

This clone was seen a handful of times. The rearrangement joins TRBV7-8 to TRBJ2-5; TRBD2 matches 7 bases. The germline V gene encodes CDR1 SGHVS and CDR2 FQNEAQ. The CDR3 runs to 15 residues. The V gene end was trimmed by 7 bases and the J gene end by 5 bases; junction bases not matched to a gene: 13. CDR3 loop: CASTIKGLGGETQYF. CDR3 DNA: TGTGCCAGCACCATAAAGGGGTTGGGAGGGGAGACCCAGTACTTC.

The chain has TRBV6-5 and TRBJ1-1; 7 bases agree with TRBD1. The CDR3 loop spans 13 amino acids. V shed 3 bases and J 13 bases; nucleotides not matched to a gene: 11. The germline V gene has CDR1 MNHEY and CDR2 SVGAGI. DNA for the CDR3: TGTGCCAGCAGTTATAACCAGGGACAGATTAGTTTCTTT. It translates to CASSYNQGQISFF.

CDR3 sequence (DNA): TGCGCCAGCAGCCAAACAACTAGCGGGAGCTACGAGCAGTACTTC. It yields the protein CASSQTTSGSYEQYF. The rearrangement links TRBV4-1 to TRBJ2-7; TRBD2 matches at 11 bases. Trimming cost V 2 bases and J 3 bases; bases outside gene matches: 3. This CDR3 is 15 amino acids long. Germline loops: CDR1 MGHRA, CDR2 YSYEKL.

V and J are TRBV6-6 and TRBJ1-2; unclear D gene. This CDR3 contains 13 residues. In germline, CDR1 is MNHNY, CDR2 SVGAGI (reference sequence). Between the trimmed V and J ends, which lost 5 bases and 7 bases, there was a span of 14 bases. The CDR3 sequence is CASSELRIGGYTF. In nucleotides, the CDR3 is TGTGCCAGCAGTGAGTTGAGGATAGGTGGCTACACCTTC.

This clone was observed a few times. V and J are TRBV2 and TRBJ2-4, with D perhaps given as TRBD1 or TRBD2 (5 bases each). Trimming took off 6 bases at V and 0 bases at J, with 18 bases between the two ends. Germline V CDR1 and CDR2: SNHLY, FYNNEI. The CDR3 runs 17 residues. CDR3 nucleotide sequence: TGTGCCAGCAGGTTGGGGACCACAACCTTAGCCAAAAACATTCAGTACTTC. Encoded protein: CASRLGTTTLAKNIQYF. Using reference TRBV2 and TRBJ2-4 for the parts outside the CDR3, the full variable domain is EPEVTQTPSHQVTQMGQEVILRCVPISNHLYFYWYRQILGQKVEFLVSFYNNEISEKSEIFDDQFSVERPDGSNFTLKIRSTKLEDSAMYFCASRLGTTTLAKNIQYFGAGTRLSVL.

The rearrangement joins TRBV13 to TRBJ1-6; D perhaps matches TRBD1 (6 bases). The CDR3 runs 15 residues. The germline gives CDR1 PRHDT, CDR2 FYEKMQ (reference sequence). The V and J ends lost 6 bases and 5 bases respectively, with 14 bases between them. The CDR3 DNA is TGTGCCAGCAGAACCCGGGGGGCTAATAATTCACCCCTCCACTTT. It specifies CASRTRGANNSPLHF.

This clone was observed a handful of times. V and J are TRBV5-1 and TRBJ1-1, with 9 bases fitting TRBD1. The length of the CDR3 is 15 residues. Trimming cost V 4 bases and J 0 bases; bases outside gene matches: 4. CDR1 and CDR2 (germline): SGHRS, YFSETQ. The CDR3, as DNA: TGCGCCAGCAGCGGGGGACAGGGTTTGAACACTGAAGCTTTCTTT. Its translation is CASSGGQGLNTEAFF.

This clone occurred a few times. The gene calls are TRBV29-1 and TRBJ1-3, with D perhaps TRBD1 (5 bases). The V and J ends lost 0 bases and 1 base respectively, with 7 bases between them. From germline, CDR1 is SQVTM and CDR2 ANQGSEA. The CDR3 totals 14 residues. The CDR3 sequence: CSVEDRESGNTIYF. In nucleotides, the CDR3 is TGCAGCGTTGAAGACAGGGAATCTGGAAACACCATATATTTT. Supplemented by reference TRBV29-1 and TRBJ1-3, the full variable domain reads SAVISQKPSRDICQRGTSLTIQCQVDSQVTMMFWYRQQPGQSLTLIATANQGSEATYESGFVIDKFPISRPNLTFSTLTVSNMSPEDSSIYLCSVEDRESGNTIYFGEGSWLTVV.

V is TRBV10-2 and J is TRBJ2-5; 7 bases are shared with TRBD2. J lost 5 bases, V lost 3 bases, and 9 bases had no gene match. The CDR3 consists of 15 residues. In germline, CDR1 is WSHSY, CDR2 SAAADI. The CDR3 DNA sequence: TGCGCCAGCAGTGAATTCTATCGCGGGGGTGAGACCCAGTACTTC. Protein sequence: CASSEFYRGGETQYF.

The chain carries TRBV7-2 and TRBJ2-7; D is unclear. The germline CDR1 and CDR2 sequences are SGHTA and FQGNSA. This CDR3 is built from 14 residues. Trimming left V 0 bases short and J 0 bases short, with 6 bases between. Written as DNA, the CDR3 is TGTGCCAGCAGCTTAGCGGACCCCTCCTACGAGCAGTACTTC. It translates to CASSLADPSYEQYF.